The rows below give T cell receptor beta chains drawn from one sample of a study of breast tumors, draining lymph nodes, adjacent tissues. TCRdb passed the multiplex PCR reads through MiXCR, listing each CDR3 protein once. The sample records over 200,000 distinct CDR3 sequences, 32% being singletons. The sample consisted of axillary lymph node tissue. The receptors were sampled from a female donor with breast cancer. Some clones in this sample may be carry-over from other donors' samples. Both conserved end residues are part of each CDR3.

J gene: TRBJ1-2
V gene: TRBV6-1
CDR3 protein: CASKDGTDYGYTF

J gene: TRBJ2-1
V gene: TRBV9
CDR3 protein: CASSPRTGGLLRPHEQFF

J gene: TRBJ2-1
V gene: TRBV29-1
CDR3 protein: CSVEVNEQFF

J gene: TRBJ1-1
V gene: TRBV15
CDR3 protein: CATSSMAGLNTEAFF

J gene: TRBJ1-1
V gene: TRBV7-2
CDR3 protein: CASSPISGQRADTEAFF

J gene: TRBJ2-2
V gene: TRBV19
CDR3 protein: CASISTLGTGELFF

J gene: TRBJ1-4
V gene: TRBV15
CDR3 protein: CATAQGSEKLFF

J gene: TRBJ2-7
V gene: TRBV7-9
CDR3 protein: CASSISRDGTYEQYF

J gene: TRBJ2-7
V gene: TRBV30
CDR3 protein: CAWSARLAGDEQYF

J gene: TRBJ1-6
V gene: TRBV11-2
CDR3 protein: CASSSTGQYNSPLHF

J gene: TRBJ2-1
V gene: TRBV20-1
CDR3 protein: CSARDALGGAPYNEQFF

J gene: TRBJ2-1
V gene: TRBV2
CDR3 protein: CASSVSLAGVDEQFF

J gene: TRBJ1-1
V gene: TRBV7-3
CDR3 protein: CASSPPGTTHPAFF

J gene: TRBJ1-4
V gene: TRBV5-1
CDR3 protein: CATDGVSGEKLFF

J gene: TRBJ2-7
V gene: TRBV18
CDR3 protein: CASSSTGDEQYF

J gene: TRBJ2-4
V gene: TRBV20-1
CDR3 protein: CSARCSGWGQNIQYF

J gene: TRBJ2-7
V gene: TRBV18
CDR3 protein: CASSPPARADYEQYF

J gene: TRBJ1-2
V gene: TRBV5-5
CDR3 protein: CASSLMDRSYGYTF

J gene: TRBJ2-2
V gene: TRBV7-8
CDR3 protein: CASSTIPGLANAGELFF

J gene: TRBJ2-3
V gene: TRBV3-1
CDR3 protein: CASSFRTGAPTDTQYF

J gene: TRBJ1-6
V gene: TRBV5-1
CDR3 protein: CASSFQGVDSPLHF

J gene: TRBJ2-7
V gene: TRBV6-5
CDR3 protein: CASSARSTSYEQYF

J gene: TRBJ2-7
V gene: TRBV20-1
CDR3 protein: CSAYRPGLGREQYF

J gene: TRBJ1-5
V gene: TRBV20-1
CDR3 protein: CSAKTGVQPQHF

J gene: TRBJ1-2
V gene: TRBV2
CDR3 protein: CASSAYRDLSYGYTF

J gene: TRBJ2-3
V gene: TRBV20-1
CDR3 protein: CSAKDRGRLDEQYF

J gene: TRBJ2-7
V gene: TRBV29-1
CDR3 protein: CSRSGTSGNYEQYF

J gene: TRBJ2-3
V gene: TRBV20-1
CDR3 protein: CSARGGGMLFTQYF

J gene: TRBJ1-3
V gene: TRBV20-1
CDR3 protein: CSAREPFVGRNTIYF

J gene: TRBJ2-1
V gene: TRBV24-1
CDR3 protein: CATSAPVPGINEQFF

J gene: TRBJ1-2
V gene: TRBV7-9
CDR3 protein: CASSLLTGENTF

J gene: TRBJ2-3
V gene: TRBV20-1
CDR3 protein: CSARDWGLAGGGEQYF

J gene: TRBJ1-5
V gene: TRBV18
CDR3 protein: CASSPREGSSNQPQHF

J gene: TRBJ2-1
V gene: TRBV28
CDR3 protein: CASSFYAAGRRWEQFF

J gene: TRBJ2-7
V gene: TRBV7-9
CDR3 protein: CASRHGPGYEQYF

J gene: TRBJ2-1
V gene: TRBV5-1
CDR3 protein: CASSVGDRPYVEQFF

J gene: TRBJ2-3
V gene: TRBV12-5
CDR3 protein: CASGLILLAGGRTDTQYF

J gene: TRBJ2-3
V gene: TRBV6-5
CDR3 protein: CASSYQLARGTDTQYF

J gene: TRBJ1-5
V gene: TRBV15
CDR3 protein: CATRDRVQPQHF

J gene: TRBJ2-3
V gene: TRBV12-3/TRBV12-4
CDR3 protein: CASSAQSSTDTQYF

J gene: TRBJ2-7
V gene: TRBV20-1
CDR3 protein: CSARDPPTRQGAFYEQYF

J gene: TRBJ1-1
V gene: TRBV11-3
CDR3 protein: CASSRGAPNTEAFF

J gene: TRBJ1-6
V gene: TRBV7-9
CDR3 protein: CASSLVSSGNSPLHF

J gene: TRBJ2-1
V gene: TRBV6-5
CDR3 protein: CASSHSMASGSGNEQFF

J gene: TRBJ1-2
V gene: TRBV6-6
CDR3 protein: CASKERSGTANYGYTF

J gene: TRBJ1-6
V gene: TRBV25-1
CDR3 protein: CARGGQGRTCNSPLHF

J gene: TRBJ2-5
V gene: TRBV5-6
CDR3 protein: CASSFRRETQYF

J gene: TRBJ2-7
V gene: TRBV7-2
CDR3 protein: CASSHRDLRQGRDEQYF

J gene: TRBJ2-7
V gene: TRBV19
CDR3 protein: CASSSLGAGTAYEQYF

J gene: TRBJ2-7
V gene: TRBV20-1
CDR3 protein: CSARRQGGGYEQYF